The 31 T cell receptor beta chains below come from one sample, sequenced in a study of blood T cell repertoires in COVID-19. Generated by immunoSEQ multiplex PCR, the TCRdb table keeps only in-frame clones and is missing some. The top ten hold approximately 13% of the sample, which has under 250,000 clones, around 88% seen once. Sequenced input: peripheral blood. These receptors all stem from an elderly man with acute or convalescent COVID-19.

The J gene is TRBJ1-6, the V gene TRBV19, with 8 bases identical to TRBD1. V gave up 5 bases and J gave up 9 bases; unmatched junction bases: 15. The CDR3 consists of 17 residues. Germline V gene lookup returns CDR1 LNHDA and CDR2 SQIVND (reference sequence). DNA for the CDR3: TGTGCCAGTAGTCCCACGACTCAGGGGGCTAAGCCTTCACCCCTCCACTTT. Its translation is CASSPTTQGAKPSPLHF.

The CDR3 here is CASSGRSRNEQFF. As DNA, the CDR3 is TGTGCCAGCAGCGGGAGATCTCGCAATGAGCAGTTCTTC. This rearrangement joins TRBV7-2 to TRBJ2-1; perhaps TRBD2 as D (5 bases). Germline CDR1 reads SGHTA; CDR2 reads FQGNSA. The V end lost 5 bases, the J end lost 6 bases, and 11 bases lay between the germline ends. This CDR3 spans 13 amino acids.

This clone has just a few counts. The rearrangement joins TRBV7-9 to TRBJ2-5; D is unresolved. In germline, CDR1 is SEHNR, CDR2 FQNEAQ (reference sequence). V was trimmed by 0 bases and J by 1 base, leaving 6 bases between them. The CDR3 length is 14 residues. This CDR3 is CASSLAPVQETQYF. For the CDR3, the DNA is TGTGCCAGCAGCTTAGCGCCAGTCCAAGAGACCCAGTACTTC.

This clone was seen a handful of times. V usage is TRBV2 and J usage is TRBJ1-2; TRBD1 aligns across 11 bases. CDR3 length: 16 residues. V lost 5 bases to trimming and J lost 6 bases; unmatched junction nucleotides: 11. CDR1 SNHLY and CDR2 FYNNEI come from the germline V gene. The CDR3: CASSYLRGQGANGYTF. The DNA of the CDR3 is TGTGCCAGCAGTTATCTGAGAGGACAGGGGGCGAATGGCTACACCTTC.

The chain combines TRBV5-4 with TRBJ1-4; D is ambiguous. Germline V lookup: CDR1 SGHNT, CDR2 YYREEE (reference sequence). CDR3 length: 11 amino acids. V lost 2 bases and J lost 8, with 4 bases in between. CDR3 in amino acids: CASSFEEKLFF. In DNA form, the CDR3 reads TGTGCCAGCAGCTTTGAGGAAAAACTGTTTTTT.

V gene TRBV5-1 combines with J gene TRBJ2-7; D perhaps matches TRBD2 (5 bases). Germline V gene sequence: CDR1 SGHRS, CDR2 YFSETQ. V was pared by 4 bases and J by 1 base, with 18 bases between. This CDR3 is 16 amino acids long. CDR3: CASSDLPRGSSYEQYF. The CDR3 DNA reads TGCGCCAGCAGCGACCTACCCCGAGGGTCGTCCTACGAGCAGTACTTC.

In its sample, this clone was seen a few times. The CDR3 DNA sequence: TGTGCCAGCAGTTTTGGCAGGGGTAGCAATCAGCCCCAGCATTTT. Encoded protein: CASSFGRGSNQPQHF. V and J are TRBV27 and TRBJ1-5, with D possibly matching TRBD1 (6 bases). Germline lookup yields CDR1 MNHEY and CDR2 SMNVEV (reference sequence). V lost 3 bases to trimming and J lost 0 bases, with 9 bases between them. The CDR3 extends over 15 amino acids.

The CDR3 is CASSFQVNTEAFF. CDR3 in DNA: TGTGCCAGTAGTTTTCAGGTGAACACTGAAGCTTTCTTT. The V gene is TRBV19, the J gene TRBJ1-1; D is unclear. V lost 5 bases to trimming and J lost 0 bases, with 7 bases between them. The CDR3 is 13 amino acids. Germline V gene data show CDR1 as LNHDA and CDR2 as SQIVND (reference sequence).

In DNA form, the CDR3 reads TGTGCCAGCAGCCAAGAAATGACAGGGACGAATTCACCCCTCCACTTT. This encodes CASSQEMTGTNSPLHF. The chain links TRBV3-1 (or the pseudogene TRBV3-2) to TRBJ1-6; TRBD1 matches 7 bases. The CDR3 contains 16 residues. V was clipped by 0 bases and J by 7 bases; unmatched bases: 6. CDR1 is LGHDT and CDR2 is YNNKEL in the germline V gene (reference sequence).

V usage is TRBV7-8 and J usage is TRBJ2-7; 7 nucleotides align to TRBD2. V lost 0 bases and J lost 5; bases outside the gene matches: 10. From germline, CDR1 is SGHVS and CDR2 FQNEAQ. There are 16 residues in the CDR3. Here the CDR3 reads CASSLAGTNAGDEQYF. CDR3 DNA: TGTGCCAGCAGCTTAGCGGGGACTAATGCCGGGGACGAGCAGTACTTC. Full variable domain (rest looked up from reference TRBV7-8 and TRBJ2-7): GAGVSQSPRYKVAKRGQDVALRCDPISGHVSLFWYQQALGQGPEFLTYFQNEAQLDKSGLPSDRFFAERPEGSVSTLKIQRTQQEDSAVYLCASSLAGTNAGDEQYFGPGTRLTVT.

Written as DNA, the CDR3 is TGTGCCAGCAGCGAATATGGGACAGGGAGAAATGAAAAACTGTTTTTT. Amino acid sequence: CASSEYGTGRNEKLFF. The J gene is TRBJ1-4, the V gene TRBV3-1 (or the pseudogene TRBV3-2); 9 bases fit TRBD1. This CDR3 region has 16 residues. The trim removed 5 bases at V and 5 bases at J, leaving 9 bases unmatched. Per germline, CDR1 LGHDT and CDR2 YNNKEL (reference sequence).

The CDR3 reads CASSPRERAEAFF. The CDR3 bases are TGTGCCAGCTCACCGAGGGAGAGGGCTGAAGCTTTCTTT. V is TRBV18 and J is TRBJ1-1; no reliable D call. Germline V CDR1 and CDR2: KGHSH, LQKENI. The CDR3 runs to 13 residues. V was pared by 3 bases and J by 6 bases, with 11 bases between.

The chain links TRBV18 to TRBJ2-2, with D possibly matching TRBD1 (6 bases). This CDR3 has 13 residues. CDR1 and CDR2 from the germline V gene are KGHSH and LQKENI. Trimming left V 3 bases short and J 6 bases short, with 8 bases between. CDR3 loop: CASSPQGPGELFF. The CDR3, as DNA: TGTGCCAGCTCACCGCAGGGGCCCGGGGAGCTGTTTTTT.

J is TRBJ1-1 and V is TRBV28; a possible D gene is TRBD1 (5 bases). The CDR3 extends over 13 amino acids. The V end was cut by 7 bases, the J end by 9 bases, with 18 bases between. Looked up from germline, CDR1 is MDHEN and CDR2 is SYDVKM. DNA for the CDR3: TGTGCCAGCATTCCGACAGAACTCCCCAAAGCTTTCTTT. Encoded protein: CASIPTELPKAFF.

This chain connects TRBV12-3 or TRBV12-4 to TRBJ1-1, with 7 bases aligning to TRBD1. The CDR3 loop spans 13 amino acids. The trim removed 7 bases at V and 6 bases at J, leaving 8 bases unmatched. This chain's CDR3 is CASKKQGRSEAFF. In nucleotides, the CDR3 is TGTGCCAGCAAGAAACAGGGGAGATCTGAAGCTTTCTTT.

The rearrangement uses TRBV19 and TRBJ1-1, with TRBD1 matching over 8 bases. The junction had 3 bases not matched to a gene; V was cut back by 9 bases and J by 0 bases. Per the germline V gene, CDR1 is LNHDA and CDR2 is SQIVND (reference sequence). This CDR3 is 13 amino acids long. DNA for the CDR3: TGTGCCAGCGACAGGGGTTTGAACACTGAAGCTTTCTTT. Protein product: CASDRGLNTEAFF.

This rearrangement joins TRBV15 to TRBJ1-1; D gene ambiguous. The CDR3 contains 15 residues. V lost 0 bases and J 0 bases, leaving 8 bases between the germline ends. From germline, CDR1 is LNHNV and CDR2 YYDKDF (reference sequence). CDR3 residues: CATSRDIQLNTEAFF. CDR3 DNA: TGTGCCACCAGCAGAGATATCCAGTTGAACACTGAAGCTTTCTTT.

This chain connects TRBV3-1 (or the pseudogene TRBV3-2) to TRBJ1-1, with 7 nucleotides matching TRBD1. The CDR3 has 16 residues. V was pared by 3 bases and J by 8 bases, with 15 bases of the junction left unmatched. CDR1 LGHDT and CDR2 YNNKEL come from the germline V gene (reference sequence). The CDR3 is CASSQAGQARGLEAFF. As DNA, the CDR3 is TGTGCCAGCAGCCAGGCTGGACAGGCTCGAGGTTTAGAAGCTTTCTTT.

The DNA for the CDR3 is TGTGCCAGCAGTGAAGCGCCAAGGGGCGAGCAGTACTTC. Translating gives CASSEAPRGEQYF. The chain joins TRBV6-1 to TRBJ2-7; possible D gene TRBD1, 5 bases. This CDR3 has 13 amino acids. The V and J ends lost 0 bases and 6 bases respectively, with 9 bases between them. Germline V gene lookup returns CDR1 MNHNS and CDR2 SASEGT.

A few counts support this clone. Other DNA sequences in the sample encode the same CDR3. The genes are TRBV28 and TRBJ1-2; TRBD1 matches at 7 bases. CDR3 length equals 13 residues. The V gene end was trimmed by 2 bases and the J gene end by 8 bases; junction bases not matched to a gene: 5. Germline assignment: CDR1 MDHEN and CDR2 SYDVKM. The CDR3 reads CASSLEGARGYTF. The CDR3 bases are TGTGCCAGCAGTTTAGAGGGGGCGCGAGGCTACACCTTC.

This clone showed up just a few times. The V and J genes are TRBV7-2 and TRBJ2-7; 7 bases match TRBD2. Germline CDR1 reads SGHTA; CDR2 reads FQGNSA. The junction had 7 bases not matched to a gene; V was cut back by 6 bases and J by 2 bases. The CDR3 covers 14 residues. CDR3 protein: CASSTSAGAYEQYF. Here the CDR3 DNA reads TGTGCCAGCAGTACTAGCGCGGGGGCCTACGAGCAGTACTTC.

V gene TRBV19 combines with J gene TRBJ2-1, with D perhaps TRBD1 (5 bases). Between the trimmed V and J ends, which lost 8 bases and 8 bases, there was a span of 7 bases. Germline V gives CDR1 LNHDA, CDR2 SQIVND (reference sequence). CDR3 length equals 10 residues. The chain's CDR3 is CASWGDEQFF. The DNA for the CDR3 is TGTGCCAGTTGGGGCGATGAGCAGTTCTTC.

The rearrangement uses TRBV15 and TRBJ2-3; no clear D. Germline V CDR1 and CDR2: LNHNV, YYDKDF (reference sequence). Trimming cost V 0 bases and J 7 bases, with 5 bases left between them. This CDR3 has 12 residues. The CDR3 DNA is TGTGCCACCAGCAGAGATCGGTATACGCAGTATTTT. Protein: CATSRDRYTQYF.

CDR3: CSVAVQAQETQYF. The CDR3 DNA is TGCAGCGTAGCGGTTCAGGCTCAAGAGACCCAGTACTTC. The chain employs TRBV29-1 and TRBJ2-5; D perhaps matches TRBD2 (5 bases). V was clipped by 6 bases and J by 2 bases, with 13 bases between them. The germline V gene has CDR1 SQVTM and CDR2 ANQGSEA. The CDR3 has 13 amino acids.

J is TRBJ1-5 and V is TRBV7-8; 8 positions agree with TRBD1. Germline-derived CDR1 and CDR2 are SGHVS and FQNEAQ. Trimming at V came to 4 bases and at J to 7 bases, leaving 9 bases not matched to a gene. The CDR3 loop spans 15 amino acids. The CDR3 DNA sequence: TGTGCCAGCAGCTCGCAGGGGGCCGTTCGGCAGCCCCAGCATTTT. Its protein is CASSSQGAVRQPQHF.

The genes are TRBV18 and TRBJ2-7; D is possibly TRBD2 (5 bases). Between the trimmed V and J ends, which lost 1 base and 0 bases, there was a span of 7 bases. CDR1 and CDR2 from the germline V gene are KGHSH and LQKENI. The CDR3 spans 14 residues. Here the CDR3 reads CASSPHGSSYEQYF. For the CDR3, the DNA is TGTGCCAGCTCACCACATGGGAGCTCCTACGAGCAGTACTTC.

The chain's CDR3 is CASKRGGVGTQYF. Written as DNA, the CDR3 is TGTGCCAGCAAAAGGGGAGGGGTAGGGACCCAGTACTTC. This rearrangement joins TRBV2 to TRBJ2-5; 7 bases map to TRBD2. Germline V lookup: CDR1 SNHLY, CDR2 FYNNEI. The CDR3 is 13 amino acids. Trimming removed 7 bases from V and 7 bases from J; junction bases left unmatched: 9.

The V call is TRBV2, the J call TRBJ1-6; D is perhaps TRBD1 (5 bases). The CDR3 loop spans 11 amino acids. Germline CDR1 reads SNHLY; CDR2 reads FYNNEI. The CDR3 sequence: CVTSVGGPLHF. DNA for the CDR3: TGTGTCACTAGCGTGGGGGGACCCCTCCACTTT.

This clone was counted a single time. The CDR3 region is CASKVQGYNSPLHF. In DNA form, the CDR3 reads TGTGCCAGCAAGGTACAGGGGTATAATTCACCCCTCCACTTT. V and J are TRBV27 and TRBJ1-6; 7 bases map to TRBD1. The germline V gene encodes CDR1 MNHEY and CDR2 SMNVEV (reference sequence). The CDR3 consists of 14 residues. V dropped 7 bases and J dropped 4; count of bases not matched to a gene: 4.

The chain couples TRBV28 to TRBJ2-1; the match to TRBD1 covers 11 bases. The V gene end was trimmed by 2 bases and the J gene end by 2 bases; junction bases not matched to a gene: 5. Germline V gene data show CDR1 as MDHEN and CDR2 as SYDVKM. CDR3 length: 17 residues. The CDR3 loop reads CASSLAGQGATYNEQFF. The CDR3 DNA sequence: TGTGCCAGCAGTTTAGCTGGACAGGGGGCGACCTACAATGAGCAGTTCTTC.

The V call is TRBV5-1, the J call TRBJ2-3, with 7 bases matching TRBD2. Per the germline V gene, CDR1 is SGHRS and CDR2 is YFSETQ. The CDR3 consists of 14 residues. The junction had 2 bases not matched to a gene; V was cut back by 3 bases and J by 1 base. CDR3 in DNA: TGCGCCAGCAGCTCGGGGAGGGGCACAGATACGCAGTATTTT. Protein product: CASSSGRGTDTQYF.